Sequencing of this TCR beta chain was carried out in a study of CD8 T cells in Susac syndrome. CDR1 is LNHDA, CDR2 SQIVND, per germline (reference sequence). The length of the CDR3 is 14 residues. This clonotype is a singleton in its sample. Germline is not matched at one junction end, which may reflect a read error. Reverse transcription of about 0.45 to 1 ug RNA was performed with random hexamers. TCRdb used MiXCR to reprocess the immunoSEQ multiplex PCR reads, holding one entry per CDR3 protein. This sample has approximately 130,000 distinct CDR3 sequences, with roughly 94% found just once. The receptor's source is a human donor in good health. This chain links TRBV19 with TRBJ2-3, with 11 positions matching TRBD2. The sequencing input was CD4+ T cells from PBMCs. CDR3 protein: CASSSGTSGFDPSF. The CDR3 bases are TGTGCCAGTAGTTCGGGGACTAGCGGTTTCGATCCGTCTTTT.